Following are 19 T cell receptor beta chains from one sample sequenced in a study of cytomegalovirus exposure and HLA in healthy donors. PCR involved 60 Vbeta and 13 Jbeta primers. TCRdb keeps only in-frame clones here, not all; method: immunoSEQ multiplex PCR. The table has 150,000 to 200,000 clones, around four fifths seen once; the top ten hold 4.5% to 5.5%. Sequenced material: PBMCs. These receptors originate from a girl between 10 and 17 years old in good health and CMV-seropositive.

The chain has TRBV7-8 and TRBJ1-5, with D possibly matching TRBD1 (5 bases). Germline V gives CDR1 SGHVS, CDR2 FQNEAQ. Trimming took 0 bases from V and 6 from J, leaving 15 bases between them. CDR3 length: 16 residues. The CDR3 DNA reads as TGTGCCAGCAGCTTAGCACGTGGGGGACTGGGTCAGCCCCAGCATTTT. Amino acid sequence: CASSLARGGLGQPQHF.

This CDR3 is CASSVGRGQLSYTF. The CDR3, as DNA: TGTGCCAGCAGCGTAGGCAGGGGACAGTTAAGCTACACCTTC. The chain recombines TRBV9 with TRBJ1-2; 7 bases fit TRBD1. The trim removed 0 bases at V and 9 bases at J, leaving 8 bases unmatched. Per germline, CDR1 SGDLS and CDR2 YYNGEE. The CDR3 is 14 amino acids.

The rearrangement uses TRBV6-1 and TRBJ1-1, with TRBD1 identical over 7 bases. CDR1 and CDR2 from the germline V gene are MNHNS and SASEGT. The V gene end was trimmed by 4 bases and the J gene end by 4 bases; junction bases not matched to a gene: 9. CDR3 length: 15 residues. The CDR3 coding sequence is TGTGCCAGCAGTGTATACACAGGGGAGAGCACTGAAGCTTTCTTT. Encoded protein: CASSVYTGESTEAFF.

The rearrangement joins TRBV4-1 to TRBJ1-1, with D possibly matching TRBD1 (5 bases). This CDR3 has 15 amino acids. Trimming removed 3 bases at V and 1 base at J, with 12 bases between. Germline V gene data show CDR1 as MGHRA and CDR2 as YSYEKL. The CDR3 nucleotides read TGCGCCAGCAGCCAGCCCCGGGGGGGGAACACTGAAGCTTTCTTT. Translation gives CASSQPRGGNTEAFF.

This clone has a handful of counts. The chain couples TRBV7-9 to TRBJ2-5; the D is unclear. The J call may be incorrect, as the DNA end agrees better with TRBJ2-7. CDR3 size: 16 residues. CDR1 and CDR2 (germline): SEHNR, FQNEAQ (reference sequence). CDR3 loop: CASSLAEAGPNYEQYF. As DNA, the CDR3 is TGTGCCAGCAGCTTAGCGGAAGCAGGTCCTAATTACGAGCAGTACTTC.

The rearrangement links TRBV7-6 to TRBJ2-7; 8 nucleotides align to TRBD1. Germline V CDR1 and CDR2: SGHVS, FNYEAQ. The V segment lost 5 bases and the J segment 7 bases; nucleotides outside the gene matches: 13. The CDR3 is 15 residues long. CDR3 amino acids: CASSLYGQGLREQYF. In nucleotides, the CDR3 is TGTGCCAGCAGCCTATATGGACAGGGCTTAAGGGAGCAGTACTTC.

CDR3 amino acids: CASSEGGNTGELFF. The DNA of the CDR3 is TGTGCCAGCAGTGAGGGGGGGAACACCGGGGAGCTGTTTTTT. The chain carries TRBV6-1 and TRBJ2-2; D might be TRBD2 (6 bases). Trimming left V 3 bases short and J 1 base short, with 6 bases between. This CDR3 region has 14 residues. In germline, CDR1 is MNHNS, CDR2 SASEGT.

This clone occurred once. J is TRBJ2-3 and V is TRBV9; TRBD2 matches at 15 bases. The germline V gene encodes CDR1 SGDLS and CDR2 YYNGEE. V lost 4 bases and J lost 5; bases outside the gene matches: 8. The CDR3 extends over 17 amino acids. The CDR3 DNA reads TGTGCCAGCAGCCTTCGGACTAGCGGGGGGGCCGGAGATACGCAGTATTTT. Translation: CASSLRTSGGAGDTQYF.

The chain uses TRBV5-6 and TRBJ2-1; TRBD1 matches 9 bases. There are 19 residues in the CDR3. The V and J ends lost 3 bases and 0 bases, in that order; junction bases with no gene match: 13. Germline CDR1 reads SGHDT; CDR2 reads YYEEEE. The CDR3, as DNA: TGTGCCAGCAGCTCCCGGGACAGGGTTCCCCCTAGCTCCTACAATGAGCAGTTCTTC. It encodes CASSSRDRVPPSSYNEQFF.

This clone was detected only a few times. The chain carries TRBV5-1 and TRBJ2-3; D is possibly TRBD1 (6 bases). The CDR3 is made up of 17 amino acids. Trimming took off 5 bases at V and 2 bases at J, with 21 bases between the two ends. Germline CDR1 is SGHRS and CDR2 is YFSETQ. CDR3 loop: CASRATGPTRLTDTQYF. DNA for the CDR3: TGCGCCAGCAGGGCAACAGGGCCCACCCGTCTCACAGATACGCAGTATTTT. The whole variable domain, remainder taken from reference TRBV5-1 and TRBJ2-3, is KAGVTQTPRYLIKTRGQQVTLSCSPISGHRSVSWYQQTPGQGLQFLFEYFSETQRNKGNFPGRFSGRQFSNSRSEMNVSTLELGDSALYLCASRATGPTRLTDTQYFGPGTRLTVL.

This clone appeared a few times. The DNA of the CDR3 is TGTGCCAGCTCACTCAGGGTTTTTGACACTGAAGCTTTCTTT. Translation: CASSLRVFDTEAFF. This chain connects TRBV18 to TRBJ1-1; possibly TRBD1 for D (5 bases). V was trimmed by 4 bases and J by 3 bases, leaving 12 bases between them. This CDR3 contains 14 residues. CDR1 and CDR2 from the germline V gene are KGHSH and LQKENI.

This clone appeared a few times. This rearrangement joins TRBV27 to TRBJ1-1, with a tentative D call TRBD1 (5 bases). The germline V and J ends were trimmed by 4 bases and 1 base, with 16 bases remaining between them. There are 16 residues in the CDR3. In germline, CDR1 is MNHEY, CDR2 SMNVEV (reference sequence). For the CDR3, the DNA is TGTGCCAGCAGTTCGCAAGGGGCCAGGGAGAACACTGAAGCTTTCTTT. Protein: CASSSQGARENTEAFF.

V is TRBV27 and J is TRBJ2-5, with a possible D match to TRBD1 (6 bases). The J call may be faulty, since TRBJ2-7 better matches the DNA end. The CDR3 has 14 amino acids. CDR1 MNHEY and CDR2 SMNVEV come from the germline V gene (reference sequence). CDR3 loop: CASSLVQGHYEQYF. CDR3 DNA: TGTGCCAGCAGTTTGGTACAGGGTCACTACGAGCAGTACTTC.

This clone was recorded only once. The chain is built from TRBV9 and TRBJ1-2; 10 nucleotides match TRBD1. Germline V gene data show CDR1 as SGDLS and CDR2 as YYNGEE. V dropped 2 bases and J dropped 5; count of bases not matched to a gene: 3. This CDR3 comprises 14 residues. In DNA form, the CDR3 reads TGTGCCAGCAGCGTCGCGGACAGGGGGTATGGCTACACCTTC. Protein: CASSVADRGYGYTF.

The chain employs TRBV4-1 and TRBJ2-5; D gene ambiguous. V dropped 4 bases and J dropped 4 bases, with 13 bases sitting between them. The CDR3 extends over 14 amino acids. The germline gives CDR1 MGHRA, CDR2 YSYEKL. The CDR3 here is CASSLILPPETQYF. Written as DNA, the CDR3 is TGCGCCAGCAGCCTGATACTACCCCCAGAGACCCAGTACTTC.

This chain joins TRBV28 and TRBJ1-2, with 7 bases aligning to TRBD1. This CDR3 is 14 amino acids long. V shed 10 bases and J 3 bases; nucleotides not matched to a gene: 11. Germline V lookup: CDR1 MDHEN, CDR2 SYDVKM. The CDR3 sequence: CAIRRGPTDYGYTF. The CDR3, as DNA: TGTGCCATCAGGAGGGGGCCGACAGACTATGGCTACACCTTC.

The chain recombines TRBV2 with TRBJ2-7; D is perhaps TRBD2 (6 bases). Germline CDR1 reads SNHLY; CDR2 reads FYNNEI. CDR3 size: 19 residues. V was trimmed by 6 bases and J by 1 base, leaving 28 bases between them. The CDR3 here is CASSTPVSLSGLTSYEQYF. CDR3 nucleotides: TGTGCCAGCAGCACCCCCGTCAGTCTATCGGGACTGACGTCCTACGAGCAGTACTTC.

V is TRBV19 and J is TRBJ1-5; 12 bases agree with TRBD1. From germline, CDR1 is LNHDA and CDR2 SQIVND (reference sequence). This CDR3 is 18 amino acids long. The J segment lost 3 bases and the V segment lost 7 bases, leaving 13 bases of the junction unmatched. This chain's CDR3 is CASNPGTGGAGANQPQHF. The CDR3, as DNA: TGTGCCAGTAATCCCGGGACAGGGGGCGCCGGGGCCAATCAGCCCCAGCATTTT.

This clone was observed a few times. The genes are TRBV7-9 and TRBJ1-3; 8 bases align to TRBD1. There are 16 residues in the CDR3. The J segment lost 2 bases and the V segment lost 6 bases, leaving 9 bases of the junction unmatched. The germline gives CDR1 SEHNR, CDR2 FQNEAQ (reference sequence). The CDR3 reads CASSLGQELTGNTIYF. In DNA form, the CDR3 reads TGTGCCAGCAGTTTGGGACAGGAGTTAACTGGAAACACCATATATTTT.